Following are 22 T cell receptor beta chains from one sample sequenced in a study of read filtering for tumor transcriptome and immune sequencing. From 350 to 500 ng of RNA, a library with molecular barcoded alpha/delta and beta/gamma adaptors was made. TCRdb re-derived calls from the reads in MiXCR, one entry per CDR3 protein. The table has fewer than 45,000 distinct CDR3 sequences, 13% seen once. Source material: a population of CD138-negative cells sorted from bone marrow. The receptors come from a donor aged 40 or over with multiple myeloma.

This clonotype was counted only a few times. This chain connects TRBV11-2 to TRBJ2-3, with a tentative D call TRBD2 (5 bases). Germline assignment: CDR1 SGHAT and CDR2 FQNNGV. This CDR3 is built from 14 residues. Trimming left V 5 bases short and J 1 base short, with 10 bases between. CDR3 coding DNA: TGTGCCAGCAGCCCGTTGGGAGGCACAGATACGCAGTATTTT. It encodes CASSPLGGTDTQYF.

This clonotype was detected ten times or more. The chain links TRBV28 to TRBJ1-1; no reliable D call. The ends were cut back, 2 bases at V and 11 bases at J, with 15 bases in the middle. Germline CDR1 MDHEN, CDR2 SYDVKM. There are 13 residues in the CDR3. The CDR3 loop reads CASSLDTENEAFF. The CDR3 DNA reads TGTGCCAGCAGTTTAGACACGGAGAATGAGGCTTTCTTT.

In this sample, this clonotype turned up many times. Here the CDR3 reads CASSLMGSGVYEQYF. For the CDR3, the DNA is TGTGCCAGCAGCCTAATGGGGAGCGGGGTCTACGAGCAGTACTTC. The rearrangement links TRBV7-6 to TRBJ2-7; 7 bases fit TRBD2. The V and J ends lost 5 bases and 3 bases, in that order; junction bases with no gene match: 10. The CDR3 runs to 15 residues. Germline CDR1 is SGHVS and CDR2 is FNYEAQ.

This clonotype was detected many times. This rearrangement joins TRBV20-1 to TRBJ2-7, with TRBD2 matching 8 bases. V was clipped by 0 bases and J by 1 base; unmatched bases: 11. This CDR3 is built from 17 residues. Looked up from germline, CDR1 is DFQATT and CDR2 is SNEGSKA (reference sequence). CDR3 residues: CSARDPFGRVGSYEQYF. In DNA, the CDR3 is TGCAGTGCTAGAGATCCTTTCGGGAGGGTAGGATCCTACGAGCAGTACTTC.

This clonotype was seen ten or more times. The V call is TRBV18, the J call TRBJ2-7, with D possibly matching TRBD1 (5 bases). This CDR3 spans 14 amino acids. V dropped 3 bases and J dropped 4 bases, with 13 bases sitting between them. Germline V gene sequence: CDR1 KGHSH, CDR2 LQKENI. This CDR3 reads CASSPETDGYEQYF. In DNA, the CDR3 is TGTGCCAGCTCACCTGAGACAGATGGTTACGAGCAGTACTTC.

Ten or more counts support this clonotype. V usage is TRBV19 and J usage is TRBJ2-3; D may be TRBD1 (6 bases). Germline lookup yields CDR1 LNHDA and CDR2 SQIVND (reference sequence). The CDR3 loop spans 16 amino acids. The V end lost 6 bases, the J end lost 2 bases, and 18 bases lay between the germline ends. This chain's CDR3 is CASSRPPGQLTDTQYF. The CDR3 bases are TGTGCCAGTAGCCGACCACCGGGACAACTCACAGATACGCAGTATTTT.

In its sample, this clonotype was seen many times. The V gene is TRBV12-3 or TRBV12-4, the J gene TRBJ2-5; D remains unclear. V was clipped by 3 bases and J by 2 bases, with 10 bases between them. This CDR3 has 14 residues. CDR3 amino acids: CASSFGPEQETQYF. In nucleotides, the CDR3 is TGTGCCAGCAGTTTCGGGCCGGAGCAAGAGACCCAGTACTTC.

This chain connects TRBV28 to TRBJ2-1; 10 bases align to TRBD2. V shed 2 bases, J shed 9 bases, and the junction held 7 bases outside the gene matches. The CDR3 loop spans 15 amino acids. Germline-derived CDR1 and CDR2 are MDHEN and SYDVKM. The CDR3 region has the DNA TGTGCCAGCAGTTTACAAGCGGGAGGGATCAGTGAGCAGTTCTTC. This codes for CASSLQAGGISEQFF. Filled out from reference TRBV28 and TRBJ2-1, the complete variable domain reads DVKVTQSSRYLVKRTGEKVFLECVQDMDHENMFWYRQDPGLGLRLIYFSYDVKMKEKGDIPEGYSVSREKKERFSLILESASTNQTSMYLCASSLQAGGISEQFFGPGTRLTVL.

The V call is TRBV20-1, the J call TRBJ2-3; unclear D gene. The V end was cut by 2 bases, the J end by 4 bases, with 7 bases between. CDR3 size: 12 residues. CDR1 is DFQATT and CDR2 is SNEGSKA in the germline V gene (reference sequence). In nucleotides, the CDR3 is TGCAGTGCTAGACGGTTGGCAGATACGCAGTATTTT. It translates to CSARRLADTQYF.

This clonotype was observed at least ten times. The gene calls are TRBV10-3 and TRBJ2-2; D remains unclear. Trimming left V 5 bases short and J 4 bases short, with 11 bases between. The germline CDR1 and CDR2 sequences are ENHRY and SYGVKD. This CDR3 has 14 amino acids. The CDR3 DNA is TGTGCCATCAGTAGCCCTAGTAGCACCGGGGAGCTGTTTTTT. As protein: CAISSPSSTGELFF.

This clonotype was recorded many times. V and J are TRBV27 and TRBJ2-1; D is perhaps TRBD1 (5 bases). V was clipped by 3 bases and J by 7 bases, with 13 bases between them. The CDR3 has 14 amino acids. Germline V lookup: CDR1 MNHEY, CDR2 SMNVEV (reference sequence). CDR3 amino acids: CASSFHGAGNEQFF. The CDR3 nucleotides read TGTGCCAGCAGTTTTCATGGGGCCGGAAATGAGCAGTTCTTC.

V gene TRBV4-3 combines with J gene TRBJ2-5, with D perhaps matching TRBD2 (6 bases). V was shortened by 4 bases and J by 0 bases, with 27 bases between the two germline ends. The CDR3 runs to 20 residues. Germline V gene lookup returns CDR1 LGHNA and CDR2 YSLEER. The CDR3 nucleotides read TGCGCCAGCAGCCCGCACAGTTGGTATAGCGGAACCTTGGACCAAGAGACCCAGTACTTC. Its translation is CASSPHSWYSGTLDQETQYF.

In this sample, this clonotype turned up many times. J is TRBJ2-1 and V is TRBV11-3; tentative D call: TRBD2 (6 bases). Germline CDR1 and CDR2: SGHNT and YENEEA. Trimming shortened V by 3 bases and J by 9 bases, and 9 bases separated the two germline ends. This CDR3 is 12 amino acids long. The CDR3 DNA reads as TGTGCCAGCAGCTTGCTCGGGGGTGAGCAGTTCTTC. Its translation: CASSLLGGEQFF.

The genes are TRBV20-1 and TRBJ1-1; 9 nucleotides match TRBD1. J gave up 7 bases and V 5 bases, and 17 bases lay outside the gene matches. Germline V lookup: CDR1 DFQATT, CDR2 SNEGSKA (reference sequence). The CDR3 loop spans 16 amino acids. CDR3 in amino acids: CSARRTIQGAWGEAFF. The CDR3 coding sequence is TGCAGTGCTCGAAGAACGATACAGGGGGCATGGGGTGAAGCTTTCTTT.

This clonotype was found many times. The J gene is TRBJ2-1, the V gene TRBV19; D is possibly TRBD1 or TRBD2 (5 bases each). V was clipped by 3 bases and J by 12 bases, with 15 bases between them. Germline-derived CDR1 and CDR2 are LNHDA and SQIVND (reference sequence). CDR3 length: 13 residues. The CDR3 DNA is TGTGCCAGTAGTATGATGGGGGTGGGAGTGCAGTTCTTC. Amino acid sequence: CASSMMGVGVQFF.

Of note for this clonotype: This is likely an artifact of a read error, given a far larger clone one base away. Here the CDR3 omits its conserved ending phenylalanine or tryptophan, so a read error is the likely source. The chain carries TRBV6-5 and TRBJ2-1; the match to TRBD2 covers 14 bases. CDR1 is MNHEY and CDR2 is SVGAGI in the germline V gene. J lost 7 bases, V lost 5 bases, and 7 bases had no gene match. CDR3 size: 16 residues. CDR3 DNA: TGTGCCAGCAGTGCCGGACTAGCGGGAGGTCTGAATGAGCAGTTCCTC. Translation: CASSAGLAGGLNEQFL.

The sample holds many counts of this clonotype. This sequence joins TRBV2 and TRBJ1-5, with D maybe TRBD1 (6 bases). The CDR3 runs to 13 residues. Deletions cut 4 bases from V and 4 bases from J, with 8 bases between. Germline CDR1 is SNHLY and CDR2 is FYNNEI. For the CDR3, the DNA is TGTGCCAGCAGTGCAGGGGCAAATCAGCCCCAGCATTTT. This encodes CASSAGANQPQHF.

This clonotype is judged medium-sized. The chain joins TRBV20-1 to TRBJ2-1; TRBD2 matches 7 bases. Trimming removed 1 base from V and 9 bases from J; junction bases left unmatched: 3. The CDR3 loop spans 12 amino acids. Germline V gene sequence: CDR1 DFQATT, CDR2 SNEGSKA (reference sequence). CDR3 sequence: CSARGGGGEQFF. In DNA form, the CDR3 reads TGCAGTGCTAGAGGGGGCGGGGGTGAGCAGTTCTTC.

In this sample, this clonotype turned up many times. The CDR3 DNA is TGTGCCAGCAGCTCGGGACTAGCGATTTACAATGAGCAGTTCTTC. It specifies CASSSGLAIYNEQFF. V usage is TRBV7-9 and J usage is TRBJ2-1, with TRBD2 matching over 10 bases. The V segment lost 4 bases and the J segment 4 bases; nucleotides outside the gene matches: 4. The CDR3 contains 15 residues. The germline gives CDR1 SEHNR, CDR2 FQNEAQ (reference sequence).

This clonotype has just a few counts. This rearrangement joins TRBV6-2 or TRBV6-3 to TRBJ2-7; 10 bases line up with TRBD2. J was trimmed by 6 bases and V by 6 bases; bases with no gene match: 11. The CDR3 runs to 15 residues. Per the germline V gene, CDR1 is MNHEY and CDR2 is SVGEGT. CDR3 region: CASRKTGTSAIEQYF. DNA of the CDR3: TGTGCCAGCAGGAAGACCGGGACTAGCGCCATCGAGCAGTACTTC.

There are many counts of this clonotype. The genes are TRBV20-1 and TRBJ2-3; D is perhaps TRBD1 or TRBD2 (6 bases each). V shed 0 bases and J shed 2 bases, with 15 bases lying between them. The germline V gene has CDR1 DFQATT and CDR2 SNEGSKA (reference sequence). The CDR3 has 16 amino acids. The CDR3 sequence: CSARDVGGLPTDTQYF. CDR3 nucleotides: TGCAGTGCTAGAGATGTTGGGGGGCTCCCCACAGATACGCAGTATTTT.

This clonotype has at least ten counts. This chain uses TRBV7-9 with TRBJ2-6; D possibly corresponds to TRBD1 (5 bases). Trimming shortened V by 0 bases and J by 2 bases, and 8 bases separated the two germline ends. Germline values: CDR1 SEHNR, CDR2 FQNEAQ (reference sequence). CDR3 length: 16 amino acids. CDR3 sequence: CASSLAGPPGANVLTF. The CDR3 region has the DNA TGTGCCAGCAGCTTAGCGGGGCCCCCTGGGGCCAACGTCCTGACTTTC.